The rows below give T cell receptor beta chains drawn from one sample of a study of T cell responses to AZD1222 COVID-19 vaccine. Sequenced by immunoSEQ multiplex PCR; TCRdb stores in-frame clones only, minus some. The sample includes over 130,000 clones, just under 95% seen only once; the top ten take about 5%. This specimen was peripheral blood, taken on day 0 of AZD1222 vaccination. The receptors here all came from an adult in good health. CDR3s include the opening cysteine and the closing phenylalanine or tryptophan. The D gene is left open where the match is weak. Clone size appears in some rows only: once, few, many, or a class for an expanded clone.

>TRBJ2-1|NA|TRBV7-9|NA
CASSHPSPHNEQFF
TGTGCCAGCAGCCACCCCTCCCCCCACAATGAGCAGTTCTTC
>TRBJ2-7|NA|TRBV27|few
CASNAPGLSYEQYF
TGTGCCAGCAACGCCCCCGGGCTCTCCTACGAGCAGTACTTC
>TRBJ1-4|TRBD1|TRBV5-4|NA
CASSLKAGGPTNEKLFF
TGTGCCAGCAGCTTGAAAGCAGGGGGCCCAACTAATGAAAAACTGTTTTTT
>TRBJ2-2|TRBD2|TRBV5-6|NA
CASSLGLAGGFGEDGELFF
TGTGCCAGCAGCTTGGGACTAGCGGGGGGATTCGGTGAGGACGGGGAGCTGTTTTTT
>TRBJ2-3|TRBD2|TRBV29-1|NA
CSVRSGTHGRGGPVDTQYF
TGCAGCGTTCGGAGCGGGACACACGGACGGGGGGGCCCCGTGGATACGCAGTATTTT
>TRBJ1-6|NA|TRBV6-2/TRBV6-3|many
CASSYSRSNYSPLHF
TGTGCCAGCAGTTACTCGAGATCTAACTATTCACCCCTCCACTTT
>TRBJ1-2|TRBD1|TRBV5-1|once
CASSLDARGIRDYGYTF
TGCGCCAGCAGCTTGGACGCCAGGGGGATAAGGGACTATGGCTACACCTTC
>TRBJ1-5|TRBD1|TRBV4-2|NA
CASSQPGTDNQPQHF
TGTGCCAGCAGCCAGCCCGGGACAGATAATCAGCCCCAGCATTTT
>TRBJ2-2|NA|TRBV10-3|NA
CAISKQGGELFF
TGTGCCATCAGTAAACAGGGCGGGGAGCTGTTTTTT
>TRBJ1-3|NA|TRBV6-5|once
CASSTVARGNTIYF
TGTGCCAGCAGTACGGTGGCTCGGGGAAACACCATATATTTT
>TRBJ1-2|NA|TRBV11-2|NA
CASSLESTYGYTF
TGTGCCAGCAGCTTAGAGTCAACTTATGGCTACACCTTC
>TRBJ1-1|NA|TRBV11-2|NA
CASSSDGGAETEAFF
TGTGCCAGCAGCTCAGACGGGGGTGCAGAAACTGAAGCTTTCTTT
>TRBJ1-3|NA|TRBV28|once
CASSLRAIVGNTIYF
TGTGCCAGCAGTTTAAGGGCAATAGTGGGAAACACCATATATTTT
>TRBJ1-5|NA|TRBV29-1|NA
CSVEGGSNQPQHF
TGCAGCGTTGAAGGGGGGAGTAATCAGCCCCAGCATTTT
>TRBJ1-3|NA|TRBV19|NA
CASSRIDSGNTIYF
TGTGCCAGTAGCCGGATAGACTCTGGAAACACCATATATTTT
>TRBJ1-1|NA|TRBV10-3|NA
CAISEDNTEAFF
TGTGCCATCAGCGAGGATAACACTGAAGCTTTCTTT
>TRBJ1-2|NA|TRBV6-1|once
CASSEVLSAANYGYTF
TGTGCCAGCAGTGAAGTACTGAGTGCAGCTAACTATGGCTACACCTTC
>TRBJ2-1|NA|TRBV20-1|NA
CSASLGDEQFF
TGCAGTGCTAGCCTAGGAGATGAGCAGTTCTTC
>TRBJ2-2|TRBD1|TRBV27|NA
CASSIGTENTGELFF
TGTGCCAGCAGTATAGGGACAGAGAACACCGGGGAGCTGTTTTTT
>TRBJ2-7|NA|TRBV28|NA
CASSPRAGESRGQYF
TGTGCCAGCAGCCCCCGGGCAGGTGAGTCTCGGGGGCAGTACTTC
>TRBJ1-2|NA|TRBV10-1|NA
CASSDGQRANYGYTF
TGCGCCAGCAGCGACGGACAGAGAGCTAACTATGGCTACACCTTC
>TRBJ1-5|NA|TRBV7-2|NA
CASSLEGVSPQHF
TGTGCCAGCAGCTTAGAGGGGGTCTCCCCCCAGCATTTT
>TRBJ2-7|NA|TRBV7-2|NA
CASSLNQGREQYF
TGTGCCAGCAGCTTAAACCAGGGAAGAGAGCAGTACTTC
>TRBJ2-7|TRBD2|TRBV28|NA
CASHTSGRAIEQYF
TGTGCCAGTCACACTAGCGGGAGGGCCATCGAGCAGTACTTC
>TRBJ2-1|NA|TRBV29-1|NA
CSVEDRGDNEQFF
TGCAGCGTTGAAGATCGGGGAGACAATGAGCAGTTCTTC
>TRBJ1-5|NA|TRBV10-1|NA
CASSVRKGQPQHF
TGCGCCAGCAGTGTCCGCAAAGGCCAGCCCCAGCATTTT
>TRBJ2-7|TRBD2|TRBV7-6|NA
CASSSELAGVYVEQYF
TGTGCCAGCAGCTCTGAGCTAGCGGGAGTGTATGTCGAGCAGTACTTC
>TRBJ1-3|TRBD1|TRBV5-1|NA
CASSLGTTGTGLGNTIYF
TGCGCCAGCAGCTTGGGTACAACCGGGACAGGGCTCGGAAACACCATATATTTT
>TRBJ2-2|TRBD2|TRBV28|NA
CASSSPGLAGAGELFF
TGTGCCAGCAGTTCCCCGGGACTAGCGGGGGCCGGGGAGCTGTTTTTT
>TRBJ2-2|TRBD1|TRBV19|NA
CASSTGQGAKRTGELFF
TGTGCCAGTAGCACTGGACAGGGGGCGAAGAGGACCGGGGAGCTGTTTTTT
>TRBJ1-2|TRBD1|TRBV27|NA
CASSLYQTGGGGGYTF
TGTGCCAGCAGTTTATACCAGACAGGGGGGGGAGGTGGCTACACCTTC
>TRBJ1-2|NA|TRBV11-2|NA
CASSPGRDGYTF
TGTGCCAGCAGCCCAGGGAGGGATGGCTACACCTTC
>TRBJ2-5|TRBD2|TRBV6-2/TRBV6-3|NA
CASTPVRGGSETQYF
TGTGCCAGCACCCCCGTACGCGGGGGGTCGGAGACCCAGTACTTC
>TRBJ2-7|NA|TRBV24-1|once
CATSDSRSSYEQYF
TGTGCCACCAGTGATTCGAGGAGCTCCTACGAGCAGTACTTC
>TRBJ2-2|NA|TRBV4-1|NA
CASSQDPQGTGELFF
TGCGCCAGCAGCCAAGACCCCCAGGGAACCGGGGAGCTGTTTTTT
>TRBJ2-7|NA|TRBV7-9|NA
CASSPSPYEQYF
TGTGCCAGCAGCCCTAGCCCCTACGAGCAGTACTTC
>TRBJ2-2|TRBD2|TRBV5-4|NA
CASRPASSGRNTGELFF
TGTGCCAGCAGGCCCGCGTCTAGCGGGAGGAACACCGGGGAGCTGTTTTTT
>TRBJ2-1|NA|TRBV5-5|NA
CASSLLWLSLGAHNEQFF
TGTGCCAGCAGCTTGTTGTGGCTGTCACTGGGCGCCCACAATGAGCAGTTCTTC
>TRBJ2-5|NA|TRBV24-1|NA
CATSDFMGGEETQYF
TGTGCCACCAGTGATTTCATGGGGGGCGAAGAGACCCAGTACTTC
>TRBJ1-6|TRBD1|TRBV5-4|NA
CASSHRGQGGHSPLHF
TGTGCCAGCAGTCACCGCGGACAGGGGGGACATTCACCCCTCCACTTT
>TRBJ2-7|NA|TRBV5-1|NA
CASSLSRANEQYF
TGCGCCAGCAGCTTGTCCAGGGCTAATGAGCAGTACTTC
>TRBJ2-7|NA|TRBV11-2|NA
CASGLMGGADEQYF
TGTGCCAGCGGACTGATGGGGGGGGCCGACGAGCAGTACTTC
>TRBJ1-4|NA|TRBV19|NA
CASQNDPGRAAANEKLFF
TGTGCCAGTCAGAACGACCCGGGGAGAGCGGCGGCTAATGAAAAACTGTTTTTT
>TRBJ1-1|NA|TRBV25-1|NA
CASSATTVRRTEAFF
TGTGCCAGCAGTGCAACAACCGTCAGGCGGACTGAAGCTTTCTTT
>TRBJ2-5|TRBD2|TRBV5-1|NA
CASSLVSSGVSRETQYF
TGCGCCAGCAGCTTGGTATCTAGCGGGGTCTCTCGAGAGACCCAGTACTTC
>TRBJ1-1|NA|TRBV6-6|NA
CASSLSTGNMNTEAFF
TGTGCCAGCAGTTTATCAACAGGGAACATGAACACTGAAGCTTTCTTT
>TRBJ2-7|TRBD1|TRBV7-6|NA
CASSPGQGAREQYF
TGTGCCAGCAGCCCGGGACAGGGGGCGAGAGAGCAGTACTTC
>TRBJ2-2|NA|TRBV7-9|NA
CASSFDSTGELFF
TGTGCCAGCAGCTTCGACAGTACCGGGGAGCTGTTTTTT
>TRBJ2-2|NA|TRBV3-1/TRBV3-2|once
CATTNQNTGELFF
TGTGCCACCACAAATCAGAACACCGGGGAGCTGTTTTTT
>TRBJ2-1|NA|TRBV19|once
CASSLGSGAYNEQFF
TGTGCCAGTAGTCTTGGATCGGGTGCCTACAATGAGCAGTTCTTC
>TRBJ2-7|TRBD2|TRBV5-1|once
CASSLLAGEQYF
TGCGCCAGCAGCTTGCTAGCGGGGGAGCAGTACTTC
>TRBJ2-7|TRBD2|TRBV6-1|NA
CASSDVSGRGRYEQYF
TGTGCCAGCAGTGATGTGAGCGGGAGGGGTCGGTACGAGCAGTACTTC